Given below is one T cell receptor beta chain in context. Some clones are missing from TCRdb's copy, which holds only in-frame ones; the method was immunoSEQ multiplex PCR. The profile shows roughly 51,000 clones, about nine tenths of them singletons. The data were obtained in a study of a mutant IDH1 vaccine in newly diagnosed glioma. Looking at the study overall: Standard pretreatment was either radiotherapy, temozolomide, or, for most, radiochemotherapy with temozolomide.

Time point here: baseline, week 1 (first vaccination visit). Treatment specified: pre-vaccination baseline after standard-of-care therapy. The CDR3 length is 14 residues. Trimming removed 3 bases from V and 3 bases from J, with 10 bases in between. Germline V gene sequence: CDR1 SGDLS, CDR2 YYNGEE. Source: PBMCs, taken from a glioma patient treated with radiotherapy, temozolomide or both. The TCR originated in a man aged 40-55 years with glioma. The chain combines TRBV9 with TRBJ1-5, with D tentatively TRBD1 (5 bases). CDR3 loop: CASSERGNNQPQHF. The CDR3 DNA reads as TGTGCCAGCAGCGAACGGGGCAACAATCAGCCCCAGCATTTT. The full variable domain, in which reference TRBV9 and TRBJ1-5 provide the parts outside the CDR3, is DSGVTQTPKHLITATGQRVTLRCSPRSGDLSVYWYQQSLDQGLQFLIQYYNGEERAKGNILERFSAQQFPDLHSELNLSSLELGDSALYFCASSERGNNQPQHFGDGTRLSIL.